Shown below are 12 T cell receptor beta chains from a single sample sequenced in a study of regulatory T cells in long-lasting Graves disease. The TCR beta library used iRepertoire HTBI primers with Arm-PCR amplification of CDR3. TCRdb re-called the multiplex PCR reads with MiXCR, one entry per CDR3 protein. The sample records more than 450,000 distinct CDR3 sequences, around 12% being singletons. The time point here: newly diagnosed GD, antithyroid drugs for less than 3 months. The TCR library used RNA extracted from PBMCs. The sample also formed part of further work on T cells in Graves' hyperthyroidism and ophthalmopathy.

This sample comprised peripheral blood mononuclear cells (PBMCs), obtained at new diagnosis, from a patient treated with antithyroid drugs. The receptors stem from a woman in her 30s with Graves disease.

This clonotype was counted ten times or more. This sequence joins TRBV11-3 and TRBJ2-1, with D maybe TRBD2 (6 bases). The germline CDR1 and CDR2 sequences are SGHNT and YENEEA. The CDR3 contains 16 residues. V was clipped by 7 bases and J by 5 bases, with 21 bases between them. The CDR3: CASNTFIGGGDNEQFF. CDR3 DNA: TGTGCCAGCAATACCTTTATTGGGGGAGGAGACAATGAGCAGTTCTTC.

This clonotype was picked up a small number of times. V is TRBV30 and J is TRBJ1-3; 11 nucleotides match TRBD1. In germline, CDR1 is GTSNPN, CDR2 SVGIG (reference sequence). This CDR3 has 17 residues. V dropped 2 bases and J dropped 2; count of bases not matched to a gene: 8. The CDR3 nucleotides read TGTGCCTGGAGTAAATGGACAGGGGGCAGAGCTGGAAACACCATATATTTT. It is translated as CAWSKWTGGRAGNTIYF. The full variable domain, in which reference TRBV30 and TRBJ1-3 provide the parts outside the CDR3, is SQTIHQWPATLVQPVGSPLSLECTVEGTSNPNLYWYRQAAGRGLQLLFYSVGIGQISSEVPQNLSASRPQDRQFILSSKKLLLSDSGFYLCAWSKWTGGRAGNTIYFGEGSWLTVV.

This clonotype appeared many times. The chain is built from TRBV2 and TRBJ2-7; no clear D. Germline assignment: CDR1 SNHLY and CDR2 FYNNEI. Between the trimmed V and J ends, which lost 4 bases and 3 bases, there was a span of 7 bases. CDR3 size: 12 residues. The CDR3, as DNA: TGTGCCAGCAGTGCCGTCAACTACGAGCAGTACTTC. It encodes CASSAVNYEQYF.

This clonotype has just a few counts. The chain is built from TRBV6-2 or TRBV6-3 and TRBJ2-3; 9 bases agree with TRBD1. CDR1 and CDR2 (germline): MNHEY, SVGEGT. The CDR3 loop spans 16 amino acids. The ends lost 5 bases at V and 0 bases at J; junction bases unmatched: 6. The DNA for the CDR3 is TGTGCCAGCAGTGACCAGACAGGGGGAAGCACAGATACGCAGTATTTT. It translates to CASSDQTGGSTDTQYF.

This clonotype was seen only a few times. CDR3 sequence reads: CASRYDRVSYEQYF. The CDR3 DNA follows: TGTGCCAGCAGATACGACAGGGTGTCCTACGAGCAGTACTTC. The rearrangement joins TRBV6-5 to TRBJ2-7; 7 positions match TRBD1. The germline V gene encodes CDR1 MNHEY and CDR2 SVGAGI. J lost 1 base, V lost 6 bases, and 6 bases had no gene match. The CDR3 loop spans 14 amino acids.

CDR3 loop: CASSQVRLATGELFF. CDR3 in DNA: TGCGCCAGCAGCCAAGTAAGACTAGCGACCGGGGAGCTGTTTTTT. The V gene is TRBV4-1, the J gene TRBJ2-2, with 8 nucleotides matching TRBD2. CDR1 is MGHRA, CDR2 YSYEKL, per germline. The CDR3 loop spans 15 amino acids. With 1 base clipped from V and 5 bases from J, the junction kept 3 bases outside the gene matches.

This clonotype showed up many times. The chain couples TRBV18 to TRBJ2-7; 9 positions agree with TRBD2. The germline CDR1 and CDR2 sequences are KGHSH and LQKENI. V lost 2 bases to trimming and J lost 6 bases; unmatched junction nucleotides: 8. This CDR3 has 15 residues. CDR3 sequence: CASSPRREGLLEQYF. CDR3 nucleotide sequence: TGTGCCAGCTCACCAAGGCGGGAGGGCCTCCTCGAGCAGTACTTC.

This rearrangement joins TRBV18 to TRBJ2-2; 9 nucleotides agree with TRBD1. CDR1 is KGHSH and CDR2 is LQKENI in the germline V gene. The V gene end was trimmed by 4 bases and the J gene end by 4 bases; junction bases not matched to a gene: 4. CDR3 length: 15 amino acids. The CDR3 DNA follows: TGTGCCAGCTCACACGGGACAGGGAGCACCGGGGAGCTGTTTTTT. Translation: CASSHGTGSTGELFF.

The chain carries TRBV12-3 or TRBV12-4 and TRBJ2-1, with 10 nucleotides matching TRBD2. Trimming at V came to 2 bases and at J to 12 bases, leaving 10 bases not matched to a gene. The CDR3 runs to 15 residues. The CDR3 sequence: CASSLLAGATYGQFF. The CDR3 bases are TGTGCCAGCAGTTTACTAGCGGGAGCTACGTACGGGCAGTTCTTC.

As for this clonotype: A read error likely explains this, since a far larger clone differs by one base. The rearrangement joins TRBV6-2 or TRBV6-3 to TRBJ2-4; the match to TRBD2 covers 10 bases. Germline V CDR1 and CDR2: MNHEY, SVGEGT. This CDR3 region has 21 residues. The CDR3 sequence is CASSSLWGLLAGPIAKSIQYF. DNA for the CDR3: TGTGCCAGCAGTTCTTTATGGGGACTACTAGCGGGGCCGATAGCCAAAAGCATTCAGTACTTC.

The chain employs TRBV2 and TRBJ1-5, with D possibly being TRBD1 (5 bases). The V gene's germline CDR1 is SNHLY and CDR2 FYNNEI. V dropped 7 bases and J dropped 0 bases, with 10 bases sitting between them. This CDR3 has 14 residues. CDR3 protein: CASILDNSNQPQHF. DNA of the CDR3: TGTGCCAGCATCTTGGACAATAGCAATCAGCCCCAGCATTTT.

This clonotype was picked up many times. This sequence joins TRBV27 and TRBJ1-6; D perhaps matches TRBD1 (5 bases). There are 15 residues in the CDR3. The V end was cut by 5 bases, the J end by 0 bases, with 8 bases between. Germline CDR1 reads MNHEY; CDR2 reads SMNVEV (reference sequence). The CDR3 loop is CASSGGVSYNSPLHF. The CDR3 bases are TGTGCCAGCAGTGGGGGGGTCTCCTATAATTCACCCCTCCACTTT.